The 2 T cell receptor beta chains reported below all come from one sample, sequenced in a study of T cell responses to AZD1222 COVID-19 vaccine. Generated by immunoSEQ multiplex PCR, the TCRdb table keeps only in-frame clones and is missing some. The table shows 120,000 or so clones, with 86% occurring only once. The material sequenced was peripheral blood, taken 28 days after the second AZD1222 dose. These receptor sequences come from an adult who received the AZD1222 COVID-19 vaccine.

The V and J genes are TRBV7-2 and TRBJ1-1, with 7 positions matching TRBD1. With V trimmed by 6 bases and J by 5 bases, 12 bases remained unmatched. Germline V gives CDR1 SGHTA, CDR2 FQGNSA. The length of the CDR3 is 15 residues. This chain's CDR3 is CASRRMPGGRTEAFF. The CDR3, as DNA: TGTGCCAGCAGAAGGATGCCAGGGGGGCGGACTGAAGCTTTCTTT. Together with reference TRBV7-2 and TRBJ1-1, the CDR3 gives the full variable domain: GAGVSQSPSNKVTEKGKDVELRCDPISGHTALYWYRQSLGQGLEFLIYFQGNSAPDKSGLPSDRFSAERTGGSVSTLTIQRTQQEDSAVYLCASRRMPGGRTEAFFGQGTRLTVV.

This chain links TRBV5-1 with TRBJ1-5; D gene uncertain. Germline CDR1 and CDR2: SGHRS and YFSETQ. CDR3 size: 14 residues. The V and J ends lost 4 bases and 2 bases respectively, with 10 bases between them. This CDR3 is CASSVDSGNQPQHF. CDR3 DNA: TGCGCCAGCAGCGTGGACTCGGGCAATCAGCCCCAGCATTTT.